These 11 T cell receptor beta chains originate from one sample sequenced in a study of regulatory and conventional T cells in RAG deficiency. Method: immunoSEQ multiplex PCR; TCRdb's copy keeps in-frame clones and lacks some. This sample has about 9,000 clones; more than 75% occur once, and the top ten carry under 35%. These data were also reused for a study on regulatory T cells. As reported in that work: Amplification used 52 TRBV primers and 13 TRBJ primers.

Sample: CD8+ T cells sorted from blood. The receptors shown here come from a human donor in good health.

The V call is TRBV27, the J call TRBJ1-1, with 7 bases aligning to TRBD1. Germline V lookup: CDR1 MNHEY, CDR2 SMNVEV (reference sequence). The J segment lost 3 bases and the V segment lost 5 bases, leaving 9 bases of the junction unmatched. The CDR3 covers 15 residues. CDR3 DNA sequence: TGTGCCAGCAGTACCGACAGGGCGCCCGACACTGAAGCTTTCTTT. This codes for CASSTDRAPDTEAFF.

The rearrangement links TRBV28 to TRBJ2-1; 9 positions agree with TRBD2. The CDR3 sequence is 16 residues long. J was trimmed by 4 bases and V by 3 bases; bases with no gene match: 7. Germline-derived CDR1 and CDR2 are MDHEN and SYDVKM. DNA for the CDR3: TGTGCCAGCAGTTTCCCTAGCGGGACTTTTTACAATGAGCAGTTCTTC. This gives the protein CASSFPSGTFYNEQFF.

The chain couples TRBV2 to TRBJ2-5, with D perhaps matching TRBD2 (6 bases). Germline lookup yields CDR1 SNHLY and CDR2 FYNNEI. The CDR3 extends over 14 amino acids. V was clipped by 1 base and J by 7 bases, with 13 bases between them. CDR3 DNA: TGTGCCAGCAGTGAAGATTCGGGAGTCGGGACCCAGTACTTC. This encodes CASSEDSGVGTQYF.

The V call is TRBV7-9, the J call TRBJ2-1; 8 nucleotides match TRBD2. CDR1 is SEHNR, CDR2 FQNEAQ, per germline (reference sequence). The CDR3 covers 16 residues. Trimming took 4 bases from V and 0 from J; bases not matched to a gene: 5. The CDR3 region has the DNA TGTGCCAGCAGCTCTAGGAGCGGGAGCTCCTACAATGAGCAGTTCTTC. This translates into CASSSRSGSSYNEQFF.

V usage is TRBV7-9 and J usage is TRBJ1-2; the D is unclear. This CDR3 comprises 13 residues. V was pared by 8 bases and J by 8 bases, with 18 bases between. CDR1 and CDR2 (germline): SEHNR, FQNEAQ (reference sequence). Here the CDR3 DNA reads TGTGCCAGCGGTAGATTTAAGATTGACGGCTACACCTTC. Residues: CASGRFKIDGYTF. Supplemented by reference TRBV7-9 and TRBJ1-2, the full variable domain reads DTGVSQNPRHKITKRGQNVTFRCDPISEHNRLYWYRQTLGQGPEFLTYFQNEAQLEKSRLLSDRFSAERPKGSFSTLEIQRTEQGDSAMYLCASGRFKIDGYTFGSGTRLTVV.

This rearrangement joins TRBV30 to TRBJ2-1; 7 bases line up with TRBD2. Germline V CDR1 and CDR2: GTSNPN, SVGIG (reference sequence). V trimming: 3 bases; J trimming: 9 bases; junction bases outside the gene matches: 5. There are 12 residues in the CDR3. The CDR3 coding sequence is TGTGCCTGGAGACGGGGGGTTACTGAGCAGTTCTTC. Translation gives CAWRRGVTEQFF.

The chain uses TRBV27 and TRBJ2-7; 11 bases agree with TRBD2. V lost 4 bases, J lost 3 bases, and 5 bases stayed unmatched. The CDR3 extends over 15 amino acids. Germline loops: CDR1 MNHEY, CDR2 SMNVEV (reference sequence). The CDR3 bases are TGTGCCAGCAGTTCACGACTAGCGGGATACTACGAGCAGTACTTC. This sequence encodes CASSSRLAGYYEQYF.

This clone was recorded only once. This rearrangement joins TRBV28 to TRBJ1-1; the D gene is possibly TRBD1 (5 bases). The CDR3 runs to 13 residues. Per germline, CDR1 MDHEN and CDR2 SYDVKM. V dropped 5 bases and J dropped 0 bases, with 7 bases sitting between them. As DNA, the CDR3 is TGTGCCAGCAGTGGACATCTGAACACTGAAGCTTTCTTT. It specifies CASSGHLNTEAFF.

The V call is TRBV2, the J call TRBJ1-2; 7 nucleotides match TRBD1. Germline CDR1 reads SNHLY; CDR2 reads FYNNEI. Unmatched junction bases numbered 18, after V lost 8 bases and J lost 3 bases. The CDR3 has 17 amino acids. CDR3 sequence: CASRGFRASGTDYGYTF. The CDR3 nucleotides read TGTGCCAGCCGGGGGTTTAGGGCGTCCGGGACAGACTATGGCTACACCTTC.

This clone was found once. The chain joins TRBV7-9 to TRBJ2-5; TRBD2 is a possible D gene (5 bases). The CDR3 covers 14 residues. The V end lost 6 bases, the J end lost 4 bases, and 15 bases lay between the germline ends. The germline gives CDR1 SEHNR, CDR2 FQNEAQ (reference sequence). Written as DNA, the CDR3 is TGTGCCAGCAGTTCGCAGCAGGAGGCAGAGACCCAGTACTTC. Its protein is CASSSQQEAETQYF.

This chain connects TRBV5-1 to TRBJ2-7, with 10 bases matching TRBD2. This CDR3 has 14 residues. Germline lookup yields CDR1 SGHRS and CDR2 YFSETQ. The V and J ends lost 3 bases and 5 bases, in that order; junction bases with no gene match: 5. For the CDR3, the DNA is TGCGCCAGCAGCTCAAGCGGGGGGGCTAACGAGCAGTACTTC. Amino acid sequence: CASSSSGGANEQYF.